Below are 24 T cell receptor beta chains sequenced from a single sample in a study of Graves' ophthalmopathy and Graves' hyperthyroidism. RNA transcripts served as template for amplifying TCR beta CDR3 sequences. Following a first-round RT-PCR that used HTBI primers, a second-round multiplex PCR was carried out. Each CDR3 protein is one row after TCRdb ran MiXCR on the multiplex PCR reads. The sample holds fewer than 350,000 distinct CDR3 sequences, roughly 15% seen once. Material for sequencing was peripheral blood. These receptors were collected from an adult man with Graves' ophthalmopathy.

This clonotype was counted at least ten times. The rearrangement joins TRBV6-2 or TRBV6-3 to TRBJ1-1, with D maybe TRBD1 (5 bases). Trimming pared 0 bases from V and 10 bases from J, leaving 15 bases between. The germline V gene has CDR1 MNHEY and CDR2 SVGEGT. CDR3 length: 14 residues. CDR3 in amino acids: CASSYSTPGTPAFF. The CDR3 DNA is TGTGCCAGCAGTTACTCGACGCCTGGGACCCCAGCTTTCTTT.

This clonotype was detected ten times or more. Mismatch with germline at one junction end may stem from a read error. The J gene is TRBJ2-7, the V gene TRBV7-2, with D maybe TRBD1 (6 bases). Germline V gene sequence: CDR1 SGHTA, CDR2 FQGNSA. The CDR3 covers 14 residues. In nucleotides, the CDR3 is TGTGCCAGCAGCTTAGACCCGACGGCAGGGGCGCGAGTCTTC. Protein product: CASSLDPTAGARVF.

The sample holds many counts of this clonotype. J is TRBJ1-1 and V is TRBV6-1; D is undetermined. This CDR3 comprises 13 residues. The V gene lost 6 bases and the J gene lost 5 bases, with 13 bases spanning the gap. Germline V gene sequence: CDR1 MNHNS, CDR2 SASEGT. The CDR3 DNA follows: TGTGCCAGCAGCCCCGGTTTTGGGACTGAAGCTTTCTTT. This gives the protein CASSPGFGTEAFF.

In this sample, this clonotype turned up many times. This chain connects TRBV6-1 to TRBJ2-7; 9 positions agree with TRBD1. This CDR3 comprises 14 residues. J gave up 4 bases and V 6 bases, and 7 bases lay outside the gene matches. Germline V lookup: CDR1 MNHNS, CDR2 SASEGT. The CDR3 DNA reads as TGTGCCAGCAGAACCGGGACAGGGAGGTACGAGCAGTACTTC. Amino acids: CASRTGTGRYEQYF.

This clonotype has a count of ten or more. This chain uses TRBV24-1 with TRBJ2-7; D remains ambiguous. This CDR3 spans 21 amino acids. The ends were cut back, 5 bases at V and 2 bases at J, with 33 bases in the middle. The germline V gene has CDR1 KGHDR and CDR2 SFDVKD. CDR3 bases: TGTGCCACCAGTGTTCCCCTCGGGCCCCCTTCAATACCAGCGAAGACCTACGAGCAGTACTTC. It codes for CATSVPLGPPSIPAKTYEQYF.

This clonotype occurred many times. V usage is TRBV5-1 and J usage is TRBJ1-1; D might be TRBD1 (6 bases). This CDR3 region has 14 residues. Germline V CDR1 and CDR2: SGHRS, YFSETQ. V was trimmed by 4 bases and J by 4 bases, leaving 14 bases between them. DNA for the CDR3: TGCGCCAGCAGCCGCAAGGGGGTGGTCACTGAAGCTTTCTTT. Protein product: CASSRKGVVTEAFF. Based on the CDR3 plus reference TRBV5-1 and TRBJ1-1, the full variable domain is KAGVTQTPRYLIKTRGQQVTLSCSPISGHRSVSWYQQTPGQGLQFLFEYFSETQRNKGNFPGRFSGRQFSNSRSEMNVSTLELGDSALYLCASSRKGVVTEAFFGQGTRLTVV.

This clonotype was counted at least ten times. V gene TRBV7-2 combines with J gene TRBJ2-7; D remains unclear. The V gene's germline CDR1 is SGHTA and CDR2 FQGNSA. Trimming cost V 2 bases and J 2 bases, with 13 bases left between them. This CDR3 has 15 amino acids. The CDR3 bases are TGTGCCAGCAGCTTAATGCGGAGTAGCACCTACGAGCAGTACTTC. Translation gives CASSLMRSSTYEQYF. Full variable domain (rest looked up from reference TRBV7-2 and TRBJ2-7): GAGVSQSPSNKVTEKGKDVELRCDPISGHTALYWYRQSLGQGLEFLIYFQGNSAPDKSGLPSDRFSAERTGGSVSTLTIQRTQQEDSAVYLCASSLMRSSTYEQYFGPGTRLTVT.

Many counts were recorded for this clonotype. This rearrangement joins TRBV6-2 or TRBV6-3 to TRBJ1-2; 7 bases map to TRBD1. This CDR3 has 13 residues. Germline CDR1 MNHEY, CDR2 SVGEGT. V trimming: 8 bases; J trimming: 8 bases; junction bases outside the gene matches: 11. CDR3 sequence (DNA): TGTGCCAGCGGACGATCGACAGGGTACGGCTACACCTTC. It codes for CASGRSTGYGYTF.

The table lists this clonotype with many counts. The CDR3 is CASSRGTGENIQYF. The CDR3 DNA follows: TGCGCCAGCAGCCGAGGGACAGGGGAAAACATTCAGTACTTC. V and J are TRBV5-1 and TRBJ2-4; 10 bases map to TRBD1. This CDR3 has 14 residues. The V segment lost 4 bases and the J segment 5 bases; nucleotides outside the gene matches: 3. The V gene's germline CDR1 is SGHRS and CDR2 YFSETQ.

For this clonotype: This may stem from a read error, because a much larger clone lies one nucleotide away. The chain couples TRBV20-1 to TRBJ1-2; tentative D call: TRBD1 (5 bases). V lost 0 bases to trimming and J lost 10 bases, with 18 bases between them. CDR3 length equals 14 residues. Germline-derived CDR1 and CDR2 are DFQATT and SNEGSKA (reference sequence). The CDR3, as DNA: TGCAGTGCTAGAGAAGAGTCATGGTTGGGGGACTACACCTTC. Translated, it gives CSAREESWLGDYTF.

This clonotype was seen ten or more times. Here the CDR3 DNA reads TGTGCCAGCAGTCCCGGGACTAGGAACACCGGGGAGCTGTTTTTT. Its translation is CASSPGTRNTGELFF. The chain uses TRBV2 and TRBJ2-2; 8 bases fit TRBD2. Germline CDR1 is SNHLY and CDR2 is FYNNEI. The CDR3 has 15 amino acids. Germline trimming cut 5 bases from V and 1 base from J; bases unmatched to any gene: 3. Full variable domain (outside the CDR3, taken from reference TRBV2 and TRBJ2-2): EPEVTQTPSHQVTQMGQEVILRCVPISNHLYFYWYRQILGQKVEFLVSFYNNEISEKSEIFDDQFSVERPDGSNFTLKIRSTKLEDSAMYFCASSPGTRNTGELFFGEGSRLTVL.

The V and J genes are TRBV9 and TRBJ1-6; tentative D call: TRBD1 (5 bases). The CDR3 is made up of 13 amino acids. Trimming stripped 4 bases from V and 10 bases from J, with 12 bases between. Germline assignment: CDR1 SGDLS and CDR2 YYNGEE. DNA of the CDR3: TGTGCCAGCAGCTCTGAGGGGCGATCACCCCTCCACTTT. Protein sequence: CASSSEGRSPLHF.

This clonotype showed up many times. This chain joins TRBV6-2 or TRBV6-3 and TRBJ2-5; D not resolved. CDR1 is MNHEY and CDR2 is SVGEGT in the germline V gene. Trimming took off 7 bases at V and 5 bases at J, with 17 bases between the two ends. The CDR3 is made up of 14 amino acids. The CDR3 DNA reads TGTGCCAGCACCCCCTTTGCTATATACGAGACCCAGTACTTC. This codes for CASTPFAIYETQYF.

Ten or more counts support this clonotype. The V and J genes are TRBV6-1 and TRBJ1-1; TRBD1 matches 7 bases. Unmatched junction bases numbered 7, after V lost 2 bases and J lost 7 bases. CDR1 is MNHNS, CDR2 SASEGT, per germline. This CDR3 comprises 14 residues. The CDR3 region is CASSESMRGREAFF. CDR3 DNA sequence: TGTGCCAGCAGTGAATCTATGAGGGGGCGTGAAGCTTTCTTT.

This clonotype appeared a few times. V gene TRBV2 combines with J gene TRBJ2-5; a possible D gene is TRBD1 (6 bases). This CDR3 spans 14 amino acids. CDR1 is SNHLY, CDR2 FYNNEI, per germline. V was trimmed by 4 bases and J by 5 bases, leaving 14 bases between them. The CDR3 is CASSGYRAYETQYF. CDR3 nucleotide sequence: TGTGCCAGCAGTGGATACAGGGCGTACGAGACCCAGTACTTC.

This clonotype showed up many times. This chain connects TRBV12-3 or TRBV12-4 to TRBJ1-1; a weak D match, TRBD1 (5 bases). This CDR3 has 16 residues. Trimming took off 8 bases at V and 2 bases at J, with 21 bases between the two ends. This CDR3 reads CASRTSDAISNTEAFF. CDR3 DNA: TGTGCCAGCCGGACATCAGATGCCATTTCTAACACTGAAGCTTTCTTT.

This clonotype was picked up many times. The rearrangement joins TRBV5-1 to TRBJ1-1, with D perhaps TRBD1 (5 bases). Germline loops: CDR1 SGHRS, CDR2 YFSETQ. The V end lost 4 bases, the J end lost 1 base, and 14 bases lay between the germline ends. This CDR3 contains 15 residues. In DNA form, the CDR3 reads TGCGCCAGCAGCGTTGGTTGGGGGAGGAACACTGAAGCTTTCTTT. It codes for CASSVGWGRNTEAFF. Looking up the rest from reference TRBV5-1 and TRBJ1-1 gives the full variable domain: KAGVTQTPRYLIKTRGQQVTLSCSPISGHRSVSWYQQTPGQGLQFLFEYFSETQRNKGNFPGRFSGRQFSNSRSEMNVSTLELGDSALYLCASSVGWGRNTEAFFGQGTRLTVV.

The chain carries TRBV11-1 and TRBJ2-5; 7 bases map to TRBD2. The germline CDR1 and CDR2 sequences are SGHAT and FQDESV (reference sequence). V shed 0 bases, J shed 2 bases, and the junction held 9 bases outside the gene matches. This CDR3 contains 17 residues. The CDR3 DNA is TGTGCCAGCAGCTTAGCGACGGCTAGCGGCCTACAAGAGACCCAGTACTTC. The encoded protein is CASSLATASGLQETQYF.

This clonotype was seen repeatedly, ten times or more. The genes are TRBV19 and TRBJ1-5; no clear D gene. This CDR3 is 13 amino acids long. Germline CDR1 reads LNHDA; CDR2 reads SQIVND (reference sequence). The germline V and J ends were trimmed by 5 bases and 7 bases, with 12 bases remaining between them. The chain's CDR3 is CASSPQPDQPQHF. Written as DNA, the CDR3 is TGTGCCAGTAGTCCCCAACCAGACCAGCCCCAGCATTTT.

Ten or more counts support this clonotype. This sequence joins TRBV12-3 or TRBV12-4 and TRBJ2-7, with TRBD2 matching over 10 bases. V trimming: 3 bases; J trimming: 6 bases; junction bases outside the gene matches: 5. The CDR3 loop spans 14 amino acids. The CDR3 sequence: CASSLGLALGEQYF. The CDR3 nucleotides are TGTGCCAGCAGTTTGGGACTAGCGTTGGGCGAGCAGTACTTC.

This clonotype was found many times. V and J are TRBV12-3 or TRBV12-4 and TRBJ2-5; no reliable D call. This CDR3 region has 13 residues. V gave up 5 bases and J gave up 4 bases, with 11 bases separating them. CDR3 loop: CASSELGLETQYF. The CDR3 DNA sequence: TGTGCCAGCAGTGAACTGGGTTTAGAGACCCAGTACTTC.

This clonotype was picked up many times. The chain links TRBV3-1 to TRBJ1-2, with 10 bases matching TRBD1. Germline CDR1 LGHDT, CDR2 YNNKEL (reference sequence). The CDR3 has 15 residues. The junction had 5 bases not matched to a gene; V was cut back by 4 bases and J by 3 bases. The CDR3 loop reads CASSLSTGGHYGYTF. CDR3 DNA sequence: TGTGCCAGCAGCCTCTCGACAGGGGGCCACTATGGCTACACCTTC.

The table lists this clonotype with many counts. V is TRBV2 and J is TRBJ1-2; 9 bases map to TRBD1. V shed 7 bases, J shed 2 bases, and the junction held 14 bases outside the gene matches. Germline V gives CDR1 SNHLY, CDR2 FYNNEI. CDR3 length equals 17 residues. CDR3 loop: CASTNSEGGQGNYGYTF. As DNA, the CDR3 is TGTGCCAGCACCAACTCCGAGGGGGGACAGGGAAACTATGGCTACACCTTC.

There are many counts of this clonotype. The CDR3 coding sequence is TGTGCCACCAGCAGAGATCGCGACAACCAAGAGACCCAGTACTTC. This gives the protein CATSRDRDNQETQYF. V is TRBV15 and J is TRBJ2-5; D gene unclear. V was shortened by 0 bases and J by 0 bases, with 8 bases between the two germline ends. This CDR3 has 15 residues. The germline V gene encodes CDR1 LNHNV and CDR2 YYDKDF (reference sequence). The whole variable domain, remainder taken from reference TRBV15 and TRBJ2-5, is DAMVIQNPRYQVTQFGKPVTLSCSQTLNHNVMYWYQQKSSQAPKLLFHYYDKDFNNEADTPDNFQSRRPNTSFCFLDIRSPGLGDTAMYLCATSRDRDNQETQYFGPGTRLLVL.